This T cell receptor (beta chain) was sequenced during a study of CXCR4 blockade with PD-1 therapy in pancreatic cancer. CDR1 MGHDK and CDR2 SYGVNS come from the germline V gene. J lost 2 bases, V lost 1 base, and 6 bases had no gene match. CDR3 length: 17 amino acids. These archived tumors were resected from patients never given neoadjuvant therapy beforehand. Assay used: immunoSEQ multiplex PCR; TCRdb lists only in-frame clones, some missing. Found here are under 5,500 clones, around three fifths of them singletons; the top ten hold approximately 7%. Study results and limitations: Sequencing covered TCRbeta chains only, not alpha chains. Frequent tumor clones were encoded by many distinct rearrangements, suggesting shared antigens. Tumor clonality averaged approximately 0.15 versus 0.05 in healthy blood, not predicting survival.

The sample holds one count of this clone. Its antigen is currently unknown. This TCR was recovered from a human donor with pancreatic ductal adenocarcinoma. The chain links TRBV25-1 to TRBJ2-2, with 8 bases matching TRBD1. Input material: tumor tissue. CDR3 sequence reads: CASSEFVQGANTGELFF. CDR3 DNA: TGTGCCAGCAGTGAATTCGTTCAGGGGGCAAACACCGGGGAGCTGTTTTTT.